The T cell receptor beta chain under discussion was sequenced for a study of cytomegalovirus exposure and HLA in healthy donors. V was pared by 2 bases and J by 8 bases, with 12 bases between. The CDR3 has 13 residues. The germline gives CDR1 SGHVS, CDR2 FQNEAQ. Remarks on this clone: Its antigen is still unknown.

Use of 60 Vbeta and 13 Jbeta primers characterized the PCR. Profiled with immunoSEQ multiplex PCR; TCRdb holds only in-frame clones, not every one. The table has about 150,000 clones, nearly 70% seen once; the top ten hold more than 9%. Study results and limitations: Excluded were some V segments that proved indistinguishable, including TRBV6-2 and TRBV6-3. A cluster of highly shared sequence variants was likely a sequencing artifact. Rare sequences made up most TCRs, while some public TCRs were found in many donors. An analysis that was carried out later associated 16,951 TCR beta sequences with HLA alleles at 0.05 false discovery rate.

V gene TRBV7-8 combines with J gene TRBJ1-2; D is perhaps TRBD1 (5 bases). The sequence came from a man aged 25-45 years in good health and CMV-seropositive. Input material: PBMCs. In DNA, the CDR3 is TGTGCCAGCAGCTTAAAAGGGGCCGAGGGCTACACCTTC. This codes for CASSLKGAEGYTF.